The 32 T cell receptor beta chains below were found in one sample sequenced in a study of T cell responses to AZD1222 COVID-19 vaccine. TCRdb's copy holds only in-frame clones and misses some; the assay was immunoSEQ multiplex PCR. The sample contains about 130,000 clones, over 75% of which appear only once. This specimen consisted of peripheral blood, obtained on day 0 of AZD1222 vaccination. The receptors were sampled from an adult in good health.

V is TRBV20-1 and J is TRBJ2-7; D is uncertain. Germline-derived CDR1 and CDR2 are DFQATT and SNEGSKA (reference sequence). CDR3 size: 11 residues. V lost 5 bases, J lost 0 bases, and 5 bases lay in between. CDR3 coding DNA: TGCAGTGCTCCGTCCTCCTACGAGCAGTACTTC. This encodes CSAPSSYEQYF.

As DNA, the CDR3 is TGTGCCAGCTCACCAAGCGCTGGGGGGCGGACCTCAGGGGCCAACGTCCTGACTTTC. This gives the protein CASSPSAGGRTSGANVLTF. The chain employs TRBV18 and TRBJ2-6, with D possibly called TRBD1 or TRBD2 (6 bases each). The ends were cut back, 2 bases at V and 4 bases at J, with 21 bases in the middle. The germline V gene encodes CDR1 KGHSH and CDR2 LQKENI. The CDR3 covers 19 residues.

By share, this clone counts as medium-sized. The CDR3 region is CASSPGGGRSNQPQHF. In nucleotides, the CDR3 is TGTGCCAGCAGCCCCGGGGGGGGACGGAGCAATCAGCCCCAGCATTTT. The chain has TRBV7-9 and TRBJ1-5; a possible D gene is TRBD1 (5 bases). This CDR3 is 16 amino acids long. Germline V gene sequence: CDR1 SEHNR, CDR2 FQNEAQ (reference sequence). Deletions cut 5 bases from V and 1 base from J, with 15 bases between.

This rearrangement joins TRBV5-1 to TRBJ2-5; 9 bases fit TRBD2. There are 14 residues in the CDR3. V gave up 5 bases and J gave up 4 bases; unmatched junction bases: 6. Germline CDR1 and CDR2: SGHRS and YFSETQ. The CDR3: CASSRLAGLETQYF. The CDR3 bases are TGCGCCAGCAGTCGGCTAGCGGGATTAGAGACCCAGTACTTC.

This chain joins TRBV3-1 (or the pseudogene TRBV3-2) and TRBJ2-5; 8 bases are shared with TRBD2. Germline CDR1 is LGHDT and CDR2 is YNNKEL (reference sequence). The CDR3 sequence is 16 residues long. Trimming removed 1 base from V and 5 bases from J; junction bases left unmatched: 9. The CDR3 region has the DNA TGTGCCAGCAGCCAAGTGAGCGGGGGCCGGGGGGAGACCCAGTACTTC. It is translated as CASSQVSGGRGETQYF.

This chain joins TRBV6-5 and TRBJ2-7; 13 bases line up with TRBD2. Germline CDR1 and CDR2: MNHEY and SVGAGI. With V trimmed by 4 bases and J by 1 base, 1 base remained unmatched. The CDR3 contains 15 residues. CDR3 region: CASSWTSGSSYEQYF. In DNA form, the CDR3 reads TGTGCCAGCAGTTGGACTAGCGGGAGTTCCTACGAGCAGTACTTC.

The chain couples TRBV10-3 to TRBJ2-2; 7 nucleotides match TRBD2. Per germline, CDR1 ENHRY and CDR2 SYGVKD. This CDR3 spans 15 amino acids. The trim removed 8 bases at V and 4 bases at J, leaving 10 bases unmatched. The CDR3 spells CAIGETSFSTGELFF. As DNA, the CDR3 is TGTGCCATCGGGGAGACTAGCTTCAGCACCGGGGAGCTGTTTTTT.

The chain recombines TRBV27 with TRBJ1-6; TRBD1 is a possible D gene (6 bases). Trimming cost V 9 bases and J 4 bases, with 10 bases left between them. Germline V lookup: CDR1 MNHEY, CDR2 SMNVEV (reference sequence). The CDR3 runs 13 residues. The CDR3 DNA sequence: TGTGCCAGTGCACAGGGATATAATTCACCCCTCCACTTT. It yields the protein CASAQGYNSPLHF.

The chain combines TRBV6-5 with TRBJ2-3; D is uncertain. Germline V gene lookup returns CDR1 MNHEY and CDR2 SVGAGI. The CDR3 runs 11 residues. V shed 2 bases and J shed 5 bases, with 2 bases lying between them. The CDR3 here is CASSYKDTQYF. The CDR3 nucleotides are TGTGCCAGCAGTTACAAAGATACGCAGTATTTT.

The chain joins TRBV4-1 to TRBJ2-7; 10 positions match TRBD1. Germline trimming cut 4 bases from V and 1 base from J; bases unmatched to any gene: 4. CDR3 length: 15 residues. Germline CDR1 and CDR2: MGHRA and YSYEKL. The CDR3 spells CASSLGQGRSYEQYF. The CDR3 DNA reads as TGCGCCAGCAGCCTGGGACAGGGGAGGTCCTACGAGCAGTACTTC.

The chain combines TRBV5-1 with TRBJ1-4; 8 bases map to TRBD1. CDR1 and CDR2 (germline): SGHRS, YFSETQ. There are 16 residues in the CDR3. The trim removed 0 bases at V and 8 bases at J, leaving 9 bases unmatched. CDR3 loop: CASSLVGRQGSEKLFF. The CDR3 DNA follows: TGCGCCAGCAGCTTGGTTGGTCGACAGGGGAGCGAAAAACTGTTTTTT.

This clone is a singleton in its sample. This chain links TRBV27 with TRBJ1-2; D might be TRBD1 (5 bases). With 2 bases removed from V and 8 bases from J, the gap between germline ends came to 15 bases. The germline gives CDR1 MNHEY, CDR2 SMNVEV (reference sequence). The CDR3 runs to 14 residues. CDR3 loop: CASSLGGGSGGYTF. DNA of the CDR3: TGTGCCAGCAGTTTAGGCGGGGGATCCGGAGGCTACACCTTC.

The chain has TRBV9 and TRBJ1-1; D is perhaps TRBD1 (6 bases). The germline gives CDR1 SGDLS, CDR2 YYNGEE. The CDR3 sequence is 17 residues long. V gave up 4 bases and J gave up 7 bases, with 26 bases separating them. The CDR3 spells CASSPQEYGQWLGEAFF. CDR3 sequence (DNA): TGTGCCAGCAGCCCCCAAGAGTATGGACAGTGGCTTGGTGAAGCTTTCTTT. Full variable domain (remainder filled in from reference TRBV9 and TRBJ1-1): DSGVTQTPKHLITATGQRVTLRCSPRSGDLSVYWYQQSLDQGLQFLIQYYNGEERAKGNILERFSAQQFPDLHSELNLSSLELGDSALYFCASSPQEYGQWLGEAFFGQGTRLTVV.

The chain recombines TRBV3-1 (or the pseudogene TRBV3-2) with TRBJ1-2; D ambiguous. CDR3 size: 13 residues. Trimming cost V 4 bases and J 5 bases, with 11 bases left between them. Germline V gives CDR1 LGHDT, CDR2 YNNKEL (reference sequence). CDR3 bases: TGTGCCAGCAGCCCGGGTCTGAATTATGGCTACACCTTC. It specifies CASSPGLNYGYTF.

The J gene is TRBJ1-1, the V gene TRBV5-4; D gene unclear. This CDR3 spans 13 amino acids. Trimming took off 5 bases at V and 5 bases at J, with 13 bases between the two ends. Germline-derived CDR1 and CDR2 are SGHNT and YYREEE (reference sequence). This CDR3 reads CASRLSEATEAFF. The DNA for the CDR3 is TGTGCCAGCAGACTCTCAGAAGCAACTGAAGCTTTCTTT.

The gene calls are TRBV30 and TRBJ1-4; D perhaps matches TRBD1 (6 bases). This CDR3 has 14 amino acids. Germline assignment: CDR1 GTSNPN and CDR2 SVGIG (reference sequence). Trimming stripped 8 bases from V and 6 bases from J, with 19 bases between. CDR3 nucleotide sequence: TGTGCCGGACAGACAGCTTACCCTGATGAAAAACTGTTTTTT. Its translation is CAGQTAYPDEKLFF.

The J gene is TRBJ1-5, the V gene TRBV6-1; tentative D call: TRBD1 (6 bases). Per germline, CDR1 MNHNS and CDR2 SASEGT. CDR3 length: 15 amino acids. Deletions cut 2 bases from V and 2 bases from J, with 10 bases between. The CDR3 loop reads CASSEYRAGNQPQHF. Here the CDR3 DNA reads TGTGCCAGCAGTGAATACAGGGCGGGCAATCAGCCCCAGCATTTT.

CDR3 sequence (DNA): TGTGCCAGCAGCCATGCAAACACGGATCCCCCTGCAACTAATGAAAAACTGTTTTTT. Protein product: CASSHANTDPPATNEKLFF. This sequence joins TRBV3-1 (or the pseudogene TRBV3-2) and TRBJ1-4; D gene unclear. The CDR3 is 19 amino acids. Per the germline V gene, CDR1 is LGHDT and CDR2 is YNNKEL (reference sequence). V lost 3 bases to trimming and J lost 0 bases, with 20 bases between them.

The chain has TRBV27 and TRBJ1-2, with D possibly being TRBD1 (6 bases). The CDR3 runs 12 residues. Trimming stripped 5 bases from V and 8 bases from J, with 12 bases between. In germline, CDR1 is MNHEY, CDR2 SMNVEV (reference sequence). CDR3 in amino acids: CASSTGKRGYTF. In DNA form, the CDR3 reads TGTGCCAGCAGTACAGGGAAGCGAGGCTACACCTTC.

The gene calls are TRBV6-5 and TRBJ1-1; D not resolved. V lost 5 bases, J lost 2 bases, and 15 bases lay in between. The CDR3 has 15 amino acids. Germline values: CDR1 MNHEY, CDR2 SVGAGI. CDR3 DNA: TGTGCCAGCAGTATGACAACAAACAGAAACACTGAAGCTTTCTTT. Translating it yields CASSMTTNRNTEAFF.

The chain recombines TRBV7-9 with TRBJ1-6, with D hard to call. Germline V gene sequence: CDR1 SEHNR, CDR2 FQNEAQ (reference sequence). The CDR3 is 12 residues long. V was shortened by 2 bases and J by 12 bases, with 8 bases between the two germline ends. The CDR3 region is CASSLRGQPLHF. The CDR3 region has the DNA TGTGCCAGCAGCTTACGAGGGCAACCCCTCCACTTT.

This CDR3 reads CASGLVRTGENTEAFF. The CDR3 DNA reads TGTGCTAGTGGTTTGGTCCGGACAGGCGAGAACACTGAAGCTTTCTTT. This sequence joins TRBV12-5 and TRBJ1-1; 7 bases fit TRBD1. The CDR3 covers 16 residues. The junction had 5 bases not matched to a gene; V was cut back by 0 bases and J by 1 base. Germline V gene lookup returns CDR1 LGHNT and CDR2 FRNRAP.

The rearrangement links TRBV19 to TRBJ2-1, with 10 bases matching TRBD2. CDR3 length: 17 amino acids. The junction had 15 bases not matched to a gene; V was cut back by 3 bases and J by 10 bases. CDR1 and CDR2 from the germline V gene are LNHDA and SQIVND (reference sequence). The CDR3 DNA is TGTGCCAGTAGTATTGAGGTTAGCGGGGGGTTATCGGGGGAGCAGTTCTTC. This codes for CASSIEVSGGLSGEQFF.

The J gene is TRBJ2-1, the V gene TRBV7-3, with 7 bases aligning to TRBD1. The length of the CDR3 is 15 residues. With V trimmed by 2 bases and J by 7 bases, 8 bases remained unmatched. Germline CDR1 reads SGHTA; CDR2 reads FQGTGA. The CDR3 loop reads CASSLLRQGRNEQFF. CDR3 DNA: TGTGCCAGCAGCTTACTGAGACAGGGACGGAATGAGCAGTTCTTC. The variable domain in full, completed from reference TRBV7-3 and TRBJ2-1, reads GAGVSQTPSNKVTEKGKYVELRCDPISGHTALYWYRQSLGQGPEFLIYFQGTGAADDSGLPNDRFFAVRPEGSVSTLKIQRTERGDSAVYLCASSLLRQGRNEQFFGPGTRLTVL.

With respect to this clone: The same CDR3 also results from other DNA sequences found in this sample. This chain joins TRBV6-5 and TRBJ2-5, with 7 positions matching TRBD1. Germline V gives CDR1 MNHEY, CDR2 SVGAGI. CDR3 length: 13 residues. V lost 5 bases and J lost 5; bases outside the gene matches: 5. CDR3 sequence (DNA): TGTGCCAGCAGTCGTGACAGGGATGAGACCCAGTACTTC. This translates into CASSRDRDETQYF.

This clone has only one observation. The gene calls are TRBV11-2 and TRBJ2-3; perhaps TRBD1 as D (5 bases). The V end was cut by 4 bases, the J end by 0 bases, with 8 bases between. CDR1 is SGHAT and CDR2 is FQNNGV in the germline V gene. This CDR3 has 14 amino acids. DNA for the CDR3: TGTGCCAGCAGCTGGGGCAGAAGCACAGATACGCAGTATTTT. It is translated as CASSWGRSTDTQYF.

This clone was observed a few times. The chain recombines TRBV7-9 with TRBJ2-7; no clear D. Trimming removed 5 bases at V and 0 bases at J, with 5 bases between. The germline CDR1 and CDR2 sequences are SEHNR and FQNEAQ (reference sequence). The CDR3 runs 12 residues. CDR3 residues: CASSLSSYEQYF. CDR3 DNA sequence: TGTGCCAGCAGCCTCAGCTCCTACGAGCAGTACTTC.

This chain connects TRBV27 to TRBJ1-2; possible D gene TRBD1, 5 bases. Germline assignment: CDR1 MNHEY and CDR2 SMNVEV (reference sequence). The CDR3 contains 15 residues. The V and J ends lost 7 bases and 4 bases respectively, with 19 bases between them. CDR3 DNA sequence: TGTGCCAGCACCACCAGGGCGGGGGGGGGCTATGGCTACACCTTC. Translated, it gives CASTTRAGGGYGYTF.

This rearrangement joins TRBV30 to TRBJ1-3; no definite D call. The CDR3 is 14 residues long. The V gene's germline CDR1 is GTSNPN and CDR2 SVGIG (reference sequence). V gave up 0 bases and J gave up 4 bases, with 10 bases separating them. CDR3 bases: TGTGCCTGGAGTGTTGAGGCGTGGGGAAACACCATATATTTT. It codes for CAWSVEAWGNTIYF.

The rearrangement uses TRBV6-2 or TRBV6-3 and TRBJ1-2; D is possibly TRBD1 (6 bases). Deletions cut 6 bases from V and 3 bases from J, with 26 bases between. There are 18 residues in the CDR3. CDR1 and CDR2 from the germline V gene are MNHEY and SVGEGT. The CDR3 is CASSSHGGLAGEDYGYTF. CDR3 DNA: TGTGCCAGCAGCTCCCACGGAGGGTTGGCAGGGGAGGACTATGGCTACACCTTC.

V and J are TRBV2 and TRBJ2-1, with 8 bases identical to TRBD2. The CDR3 sequence is 15 residues long. V dropped 6 bases and J dropped 0; count of bases not matched to a gene: 4. The germline V gene has CDR1 SNHLY and CDR2 FYNNEI. The CDR3: CASRGLAGSYNEQFF. The DNA of the CDR3 is TGTGCCAGCAGGGGGCTAGCGGGCTCCTACAATGAGCAGTTCTTC.

V usage is TRBV3-1 (or the pseudogene TRBV3-2) and J usage is TRBJ2-2, with D hard to call. CDR1 is LGHDT and CDR2 is YNNKEL in the germline V gene (reference sequence). Between the trimmed V and J ends, which lost 3 bases and 7 bases, there was a span of 9 bases. The CDR3 totals 13 residues. DNA of the CDR3: TGTGCCAGCAGCCAGTTAGGTGGCGGGGAGCTGTTTTTT. Amino acids: CASSQLGGGELFF.